The next 8 T cell receptor beta chains were all read from a single sample in a study of OX40 agonist ivuxolimab in advanced cancers. The table came from immunoSEQ multiplex PCR; TCRdb's copy has only in-frame clones and leaves some out. In the table there are over 55,000 clones, approximately 78% of which are singletons. The sequencing used CD4+ or CD8+ T cells sorted from blood, collected in a trial of the OX40 agonist ivuxolimab. All receptors derive from an adult with an advanced solid tumor such as melanoma, head and neck, liver or kidney cancer.

The chain has TRBV25-1 and TRBJ2-3; perhaps TRBD1 as D (6 bases). CDR3 length: 14 amino acids. Germline CDR1 is MGHDK and CDR2 is SYGVNS. V lost 1 base and J lost 2, with 7 bases in between. CDR3 bases: TGTGCCAGCAGTGAATGGGACACCACAGATACGCAGTATTTT. This encodes CASSEWDTTDTQYF.

Relative to its sample, this clone is medium-sized. This sequence joins TRBV4-2 and TRBJ2-2; D is possibly TRBD1 (5 bases). Trimming took off 3 bases at V and 5 bases at J, with 7 bases between the two ends. Looked up from germline, CDR1 is LGHNA and CDR2 is YNFKEQ. The CDR3 runs to 13 residues. In DNA form, the CDR3 reads TGTGCCAGCAGCCAGACAGAAACCGGGGAGCTGTTTTTT. Its protein is CASSQTETGELFF.

The CDR3 reads CASTLQGARGYTF. The CDR3 DNA reads as TGTGCCAGTACCCTACAGGGGGCGCGCGGCTACACCTTC. The rearrangement uses TRBV19 and TRBJ1-2; 9 positions agree with TRBD1. The germline V gene has CDR1 LNHDA and CDR2 SQIVND (reference sequence). The CDR3 spans 13 residues. The ends lost 7 bases at V and 8 bases at J; junction bases unmatched: 8.

V gene TRBV5-1 combines with J gene TRBJ2-2; D uncertain. The CDR3 contains 16 residues. The germline gives CDR1 SGHRS, CDR2 YFSETQ. Trimming shortened V by 4 bases and J by 2 bases, and 15 bases separated the two germline ends. This CDR3 is CASSPQSHGNTGELFF. The CDR3 DNA is TGCGCCAGCAGCCCCCAAAGTCACGGAAACACCGGGGAGCTGTTTTTT.

The CDR3 spells CASSKPAGQSNEQFF. In DNA form, the CDR3 reads TGTGCCAGCAGCAAGCCAGCGGGGCAGTCAAATGAGCAGTTCTTC. The genes are TRBV7-3 and TRBJ2-1; 7 bases match TRBD2. This CDR3 has 15 residues. The V segment lost 5 bases and the J segment 7 bases; nucleotides outside the gene matches: 11. The V gene's germline CDR1 is SGHTA and CDR2 FQGTGA.

CDR3 DNA: TGTGCCAGCAGTGGGGGCCTCTATGGCTACACCTTC. Translated: CASSGGLYGYTF. The chain recombines TRBV6-1 with TRBJ1-2, with a possible D match to TRBD1 (5 bases). CDR3 length: 12 amino acids. V lost 4 bases and J lost 4, with 7 bases in between. Germline lookup yields CDR1 MNHNS and CDR2 SASEGT.

This CDR3 is CASSQDRGAGLTQYF. The CDR3 DNA is TGCGCCAGCAGCCAAGATAGGGGCGCCGGATTGACCCAGTACTTC. The chain employs TRBV4-1 and TRBJ2-5; a weak D match, TRBD1 (5 bases). Between the trimmed V and J ends, which lost 0 bases and 7 bases, there was a span of 15 bases. The CDR3 loop spans 15 amino acids. CDR1 is MGHRA and CDR2 is YSYEKL in the germline V gene.

This rearrangement joins TRBV28 to TRBJ1-6; perhaps TRBD1 as D (6 bases). This CDR3 has 14 amino acids. Germline lookup yields CDR1 MDHEN and CDR2 SYDVKM. V shed 6 bases and J shed 6 bases, with 12 bases lying between them. CDR3 nucleotide sequence: TGTGCCAGCAGAGCAGGGGACGGTAATTCACCCCTCCACTTT. Translating gives CASRAGDGNSPLHF. The full variable domain, rest sourced from reference TRBV28 and TRBJ1-6, is DVKVTQSSRYLVKRTGEKVFLECVQDMDHENMFWYRQDPGLGLRLIYFSYDVKMKEKGDIPEGYSVSREKKERFSLILESASTNQTSMYLCASRAGDGNSPLHFGNGTRLTVT.